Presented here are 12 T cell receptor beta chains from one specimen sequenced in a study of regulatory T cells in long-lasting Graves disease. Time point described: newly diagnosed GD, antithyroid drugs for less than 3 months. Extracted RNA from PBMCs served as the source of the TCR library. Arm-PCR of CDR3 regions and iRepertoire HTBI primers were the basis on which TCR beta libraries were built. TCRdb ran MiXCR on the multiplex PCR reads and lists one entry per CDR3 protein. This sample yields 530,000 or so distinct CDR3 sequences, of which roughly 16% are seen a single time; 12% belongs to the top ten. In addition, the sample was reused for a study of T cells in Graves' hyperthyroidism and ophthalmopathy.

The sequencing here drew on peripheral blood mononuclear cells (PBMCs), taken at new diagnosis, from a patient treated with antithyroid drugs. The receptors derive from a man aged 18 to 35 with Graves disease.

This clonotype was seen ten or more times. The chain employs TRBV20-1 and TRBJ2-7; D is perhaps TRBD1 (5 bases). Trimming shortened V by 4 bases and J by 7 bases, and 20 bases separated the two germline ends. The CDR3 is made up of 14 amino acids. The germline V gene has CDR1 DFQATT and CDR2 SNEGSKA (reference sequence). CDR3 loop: CSAIIADRWEEQYF. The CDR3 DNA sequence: TGCAGTGCTATCATCGCAGACAGATGGGAAGAGCAGTACTTC.

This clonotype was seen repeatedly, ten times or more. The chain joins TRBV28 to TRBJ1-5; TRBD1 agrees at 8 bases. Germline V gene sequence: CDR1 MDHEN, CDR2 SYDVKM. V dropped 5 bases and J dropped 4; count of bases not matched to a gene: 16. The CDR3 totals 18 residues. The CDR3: CASSRSPLGQGRNQPQHF. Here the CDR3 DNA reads TGTGCCAGCAGTCGATCACCCCTCGGACAGGGTCGAAATCAGCCCCAGCATTTT.

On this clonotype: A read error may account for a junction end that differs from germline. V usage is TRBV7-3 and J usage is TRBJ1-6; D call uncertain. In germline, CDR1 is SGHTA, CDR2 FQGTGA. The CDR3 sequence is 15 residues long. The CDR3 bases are TGTGCCAGCACCTTACATGGAATGGGGAATTCACCCCTCCACTTT. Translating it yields CASTLHGMGNSPLHF.

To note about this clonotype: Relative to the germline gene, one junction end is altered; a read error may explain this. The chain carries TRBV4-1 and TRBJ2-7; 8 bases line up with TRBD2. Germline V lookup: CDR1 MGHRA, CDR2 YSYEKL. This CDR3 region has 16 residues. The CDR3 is CASSQASGGGLWERYF. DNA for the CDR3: TGCGCCAGCAGCCAAGCCTCCGGGGGGGGACTCTGGGAGCGGTACTTC.

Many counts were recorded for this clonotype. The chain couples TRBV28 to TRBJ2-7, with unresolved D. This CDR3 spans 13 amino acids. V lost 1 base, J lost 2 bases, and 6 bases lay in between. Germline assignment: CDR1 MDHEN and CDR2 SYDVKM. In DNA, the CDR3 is TGTGCCAGCAGTTTATCTTTCGCCTACGAGCAGTACTTC. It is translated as CASSLSFAYEQYF.

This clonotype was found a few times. The CDR3 DNA sequence: TGTGCCATCAGTGAACCTCGGGTGACCGCAAATAGGGGCGAGCAGTACTTC. Encoded protein: CAISEPRVTANRGEQYF. The rearrangement links TRBV10-3 to TRBJ2-7; tentative D call: TRBD1 (5 bases). The germline V gene encodes CDR1 ENHRY and CDR2 SYGVKD. Trimming removed 3 bases from V and 6 bases from J, with 24 bases in between. CDR3 length equals 17 residues.

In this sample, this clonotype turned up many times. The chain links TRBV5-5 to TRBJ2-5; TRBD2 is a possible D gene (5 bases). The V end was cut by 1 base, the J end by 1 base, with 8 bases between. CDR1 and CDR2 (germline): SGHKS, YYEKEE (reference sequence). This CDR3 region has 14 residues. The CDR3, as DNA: TGTGCCAGCAGCTTGAGTGGGAGCCAAGAGACCCAGTACTTC. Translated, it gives CASSLSGSQETQYF.

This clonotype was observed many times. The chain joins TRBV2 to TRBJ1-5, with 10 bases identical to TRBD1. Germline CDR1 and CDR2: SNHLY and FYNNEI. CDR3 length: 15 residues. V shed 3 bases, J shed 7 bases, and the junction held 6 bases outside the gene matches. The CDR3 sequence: CASSDRDRGIQPQHF. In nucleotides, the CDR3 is TGTGCCAGCAGTGACCGGGACAGGGGCATCCAGCCCCAGCATTTT.

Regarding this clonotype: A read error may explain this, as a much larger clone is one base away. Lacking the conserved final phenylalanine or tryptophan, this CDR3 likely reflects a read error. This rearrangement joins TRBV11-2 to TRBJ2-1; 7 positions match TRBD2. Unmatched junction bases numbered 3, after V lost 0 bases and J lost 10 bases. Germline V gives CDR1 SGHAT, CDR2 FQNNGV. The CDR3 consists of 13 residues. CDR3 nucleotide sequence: TGTGCCAGCAGCTTAGAAAGTAGCGGGGAGCAGTTCTCC. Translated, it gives CASSLESSGEQFS.

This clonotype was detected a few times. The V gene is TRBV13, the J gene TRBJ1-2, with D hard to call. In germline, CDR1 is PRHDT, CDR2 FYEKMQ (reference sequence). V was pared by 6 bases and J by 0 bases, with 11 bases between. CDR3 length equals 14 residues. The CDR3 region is CASRIQSSNYGYTF. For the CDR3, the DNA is TGTGCCAGCAGAATACAGAGTTCTAACTATGGCTACACCTTC.

The CDR3 region has the DNA TGTGCCAGCAGCCCCGGGAGCACCCCACCCGAGCAGTACTTC. This sequence encodes CASSPGSTPPEQYF. The chain joins TRBV13 to TRBJ2-7; D might be TRBD2 (6 bases). The germline gives CDR1 PRHDT, CDR2 FYEKMQ (reference sequence). The CDR3 totals 14 residues. V shed 5 bases and J shed 6 bases, with 17 bases lying between them.

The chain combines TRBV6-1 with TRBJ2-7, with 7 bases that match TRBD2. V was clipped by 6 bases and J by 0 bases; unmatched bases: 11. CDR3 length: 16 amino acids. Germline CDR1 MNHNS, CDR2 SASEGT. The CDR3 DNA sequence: TGTGCCAGCAGCGCCCGCCGGGGCGGGAGCTCCTACGAGCAGTACTTC. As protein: CASSARRGGSSYEQYF.